The following is a TCR beta chain sequence with its context. This clonotype has only a few counts. There is no known antigen for this receptor. Base qualities are not at hand, and no much larger clone is one base apart. Library method: RT-PCR. This sample was sequenced with an Illumina HiSeq 2500. TCRdb reprocessed the public reads (quality trimming at Q25 with fastp, clone calling with MiXCR) and kept in-frame beta chains. Rows with one shared CDR3 protein collapse into an entry with the most common genes and DNA. This sample comprises about 240,000 distinct CDR3 sequences, more than 10% of them detected only once. The top ten constitute 7.8% of the sample. The CDR3, cysteine through phenylalanine, is 14 amino acids long. The entry retains the CDR3 DNA only, 42 bases that are in frame from base 1. Relative to germline, V is missing 4 bases and J is missing 7 bases, with 10 bases of the junction outside any gene match. CDR1 and CDR2 were assigned from the germline V gene as SGHRS and YFSETQ.

The data are from a study of response to subunit inactivated influenza vaccine listed by TCRdb under 2018. Turning to the overall study: The study used deep quantitative T cell receptor repertoire profiling to track responses to a trivalent subunit inactivated influenza vaccine.

Overall study results and their limits: According to the authors, only a limited number of new T cells may be recruited by each seasonal influenza vaccination.

Recombination joined TRBV5-1 with TRBJ1-2; 7 bases in the junction line up with TRBD1. The TCR was taken from a man aged 50 or older who received an inactivated influenza vaccine. Donor details come from another sample of the same person, matched by shared clones. The specimen was non-naive T cells sorted from PBMCs, collected about 14 days before vaccination. The label giving this sample's cell subset or site can be read as: memory T cell fraction. The DNA reads as follows: TGCGCCAGCAGCCCGGACAGGCCCGAGGGTGGCTACACCTTC. It codes for CASSPDRPEGGYTF.